This T cell receptor beta chain comes out of a study of PD-L1 blockade in urothelial cancer. Time point noted: peripheral blood 6 weeks after treatment start. Generated by immunoSEQ multiplex PCR, the TCRdb table keeps only in-frame clones and is missing some. The table shows around 110,000 clones, with 85% to 90% occurring only once. The TCR sequence derives from a man in his 60s with urothelial cancer. The sequences come from PBMCs, collected around atezolizumab (anti-PD-L1) treatment.

DNA for the CDR3: TGTGCCAGCAGCGTAGCGGGGGACCCAAATTCACCCCTCCACTTT. Translation gives CASSVAGDPNSPLHF. The rearrangement joins TRBV9 to TRBJ1-6; possible D gene TRBD1, 5 bases. The V end was cut by 0 bases, the J end by 7 bases, with 11 bases between. From germline, CDR1 is SGDLS and CDR2 YYNGEE. The CDR3 totals 15 residues.